A selection of T cell receptor beta chains follows, all from one sample in a study of control samples from healthy donors and cancer patients. Profiled with immunoSEQ multiplex PCR; TCRdb holds only in-frame clones, not every one. The sample lists 20,000 to 30,000 clones; 65% to 90% were seen once. The sample taken for sequencing was PBMCs. The source of these receptors is a woman aged 60-70 years with head and neck cancer. The CDR3 runs from the conserved cysteine through the conserved F or W. The D gene is left open where the match is weak. Part of the rows lack a size; the others show once, few, many or a class for expanded clones.

>TRBV5-1|.|TRBD1|TRBJ2-7
TGCGCCAGCAGCTTTGTCGGACAGGGAGGCGACGAGCAGTACTTC
CASSFVGQGGDEQYF
>TRBV19|.|.|TRBJ1-4
TGTGCCAGTAGTATAATACGGGGGTTGAATGAAAAACTGTTTTTT
CASSIIRGLNEKLFF
>TRBV5-5|.|TRBD1|TRBJ1-1
TGTGCCAGCAGCTGGGGACAGGGTAACACTGAAGCTTTCTTT
CASSWGQGNTEAFF
>TRBV15|.|.|TRBJ1-2
TGTGCCACCAGCAGAGATAACTATGGCTACACCTTC
CATSRDNYGYTF
>TRBV11-1|.|.|TRBJ2-7
TGTGCCAGCAGCGGTGCGGCCCCCTACGAGCAGTACTTC
CASSGAAPYEQYF
>TRBV7-9|.|.|TRBJ2-2
TGTGCCAGCAGCGCGCGACAGAACACCGGGGAGCTGTTTTTT
CASSARQNTGELFF
>TRBV12-3/TRBV12-4|once|TRBD2|TRBJ2-1
TGTGCCAGCAGTGTTCTGGCGGGGGATCAGTTCTTC
CASSVLAGDQFF
>TRBV27|once|.|TRBJ2-1
TGTGCCAGCAGGTCGGGGGCCGCTGGGCGGAATGAGCAGTTCTTC
CASRSGAAGRNEQFF
>TRBV4-3|.|TRBD2|TRBJ2-3
TGCGCCAGCAGCCACGGACTAGCGGGCTACCGGGAGGATACGCAGTATTTT
CASSHGLAGYREDTQYF
>TRBV6-5|.|.|TRBJ2-1
TGTGCCAGCAGGACGCCAGGGTCCGATGAGCAGTTCTTC
CASRTPGSDEQFF
>TRBV4-3|.|TRBD1|TRBJ1-2
TGCGCCAGCAGCCATGCTTCCGGGTCAGGGACAGGGGGTGGCTACACCTTC
CASSHASGSGTGGGYTF
>TRBV7-6|.|TRBD1|TRBJ1-5
TGTGCCAGCAGCTTAGCCCAAGGGGGCTGGGATCAGCCCCAGCATTTT
CASSLAQGGWDQPQHF
>TRBV11-2|.|TRBD2|TRBJ2-1
TGTGCCAGCAGCTTACACCGGGGGGGGTCGAACAATGAGCAGTTCTTC
CASSLHRGGSNNEQFF
>TRBV4-2|.|.|TRBJ1-1
TGTGCCAGCAGCCACCCTGACAGGAACACTGAAGCTTTCTTT
CASSHPDRNTEAFF
>TRBV18|.|.|TRBJ2-7
TGTGCCAGCTCACCACGGGGGATCTCCTACGAGCAGTACTTC
CASSPRGISYEQYF
>TRBV11-3|once|.|TRBJ2-4
TGTGCCAGCAGCTTATGGGCGGGGAACATTCAGTACTTC
CASSLWAGNIQYF
>TRBV5-5|.|.|TRBJ2-4
TGTGCCAGCAGCTTAGGAGATTCGGCCAAAAACATTCAGTACTTC
CASSLGDSAKNIQYF
>TRBV30|once|.|TRBJ1-1
TGTGCCTGGAGCCTGGGGGGGAACACTGAAGCTTTCTTT
CAWSLGGNTEAFF
>TRBV4-2|.|TRBD2|TRBJ2-1
TGTGCCAGCAGCCAAGGACTAGCGGCCTACAATGAGCAGTTCTTC
CASSQGLAAYNEQFF
>TRBV12-5|few|TRBD1|TRBJ1-2
TGTGCTAGTGGTTTGGGATCTAAGGGACAGGGTCATGAAGGCTATGGCTACACCTTC
CASGLGSKGQGHEGYGYTF
>TRBV10-2|.|.|TRBJ1-3
TGCGCCAGCAGTGAGGATGTAGGAAACACCATATATTTT
CASSEDVGNTIYF
>TRBV7-9|few|.|TRBJ1-2
TGTGCCAGCAGCTTTGAGAAAAACTATGGCTACACCTTC
CASSFEKNYGYTF
>TRBV7-8|.|TRBD1|TRBJ2-7
TGTGCCAGCAGCCAAGACAGGGGTTGGGCCTACGAGCAGTACTTC
CASSQDRGWAYEQYF
>TRBV5-6|.|.|TRBJ1-1
TGTGCCAGCAGCTTGGGGTACGCGGCTTTCTTT
CASSLGYAAFF
>TRBV6-5|.|.|TRBJ2-1
TGTGCCAGCAGTTCAGCGGCTCTGCACAATGAGCAGTTCTTC
CASSSAALHNEQFF
>TRBV10-3|.|.|TRBJ2-1
TGTGCCATCAGTGAGTCGGCAGACTACAATGAGCAGTTCTTC
CAISESADYNEQFF
>TRBV3-1/TRBV3-2|.|TRBD2|TRBJ2-3
TGTGCCAGCAGCCCTAGCGGACTAGCGTGGGATACGCAGTATTTT
CASSPSGLAWDTQYF
>TRBV5-4|.|TRBD2|TRBJ2-7
TGTGCCAGCAGCCCAATGGGCGGGAGAGGGACCTACGAGCAGTACTTC
CASSPMGGRGTYEQYF
>TRBV19|.|.|TRBJ1-1
TGTGCCAGTAGTAGTCAGGGCGACACTGAAGCTTTCTTT
CASSSQGDTEAFF
>TRBV4-1|.|.|TRBJ2-5
TGCGCCAGCAGCCAAGACGGGGGCAGCACCGGGACCCAGTACTTC
CASSQDGGSTGTQYF
>TRBV27|.|.|TRBJ1-5
TGTGCCAGCAGAGGGTCGGGGACCTATAGCAATCAGCCCCAGCATTTT
CASRGSGTYSNQPQHF
>TRBV16|.|.|TRBJ1-5
TGTGCCAGCAGCCACCTCGGGAGGGGTACTCAGCCCCAGCATTTT
CASSHLGRGTQPQHF
>TRBV6-2/TRBV6-3|.|.|TRBJ2-2
TGTGCCAGCAGTCCATTGACCGGGGAGCTGTTTTTT
CASSPLTGELFF
>TRBV5-1|once|.|TRBJ2-5
TGCGCCAGCAGCTTGGCGGGGATGAGGGAAGAGACCCAGTACTTC
CASSLAGMREETQYF
>TRBV24-1|.|TRBD1|TRBJ1-4
TGTGCCACCAGTGATCCCTCCCGGACAGGGGGAAATGAAAAACTGTTTTTT
CATSDPSRTGGNEKLFF
>TRBV21-1|.|.|TRBJ2-7
TGTGCCAGCAGCTCAAAGGGAAAGGAGGACAGCTCCTACGAGCAGTACTTC
CASSSKGKEDSSYEQYF
>TRBV2|.|.|TRBJ2-7
TGTGCCAGCAGAACGACAGAGAGTTCCTACGAGCAGTACTTC
CASRTTESSYEQYF
>TRBV27|.|TRBD1|TRBJ2-2
TGTGCCAGCAGAGACACAGGGGCCGGGGAGCTGTTTTTT
CASRDTGAGELFF
>TRBV7-9|.|TRBD2|TRBJ2-5
TGTGCCAGCAGCTCACTAGCGGGAGCAGAGACCCAGTACTTC
CASSSLAGAETQYF
>TRBV6-2/TRBV6-3|.|TRBD2|TRBJ2-1
TGTGCCAGCAGTTACCCGGGACTAGCGGGAAGCGATGAGCAGTTCTTC
CASSYPGLAGSDEQFF
>TRBV27|.|TRBD2|TRBJ2-5
TGTGCCAGCAGTCAGGGAACTAGCGGGTACCAAGAGACCCAGTACTTC
CASSQGTSGYQETQYF